This T cell receptor beta chain emerged from a study of blood T cell repertoires in COVID-19. Overall study context: The study drew acute and convalescent COVID-19 samples from the United States, Italy and Spain. PBMCs, B-cell-depleted T cells, or T cells were the source of the cDNA or gDNA that made up the material.

Germline V gene sequence: CDR1 MNHEY, CDR2 SMNVEV (reference sequence). V gave up 6 bases and J gave up 2 bases, with 14 bases separating them. CDR3 length: 15 amino acids. In the study's own analysis: Reference gene primers were amplified, and this amplification served to estimate nucleated cell counts. Assay: immunoSEQ multiplex PCR; the TCRdb copy retains only in-frame clones and omits some. The DNA gave D and trimming, while V, J and clone size come from that table. The sample shows about 140,000 clones, roughly 86% of them seen only once. The receptor was isolated from a man aged 65 to 79 with acute or convalescent COVID-19. J is TRBJ1-5 and V is TRBV27; tentatively, D is TRBD1 (6 bases). The sample was peripheral blood. CDR3 sequence: CASRGTSWGNQPQHF. DNA for the CDR3: TGTGCCAGCAGGGGGACAAGCTGGGGCAATCAGCCCCAGCATTTT.